A selection of T cell receptor beta chains follows, all from one sample in a study of blood T cell repertoires in COVID-19. Profiled with immunoSEQ multiplex PCR; TCRdb holds only in-frame clones, not every one. Of some 130,000 clones listed, more than 85% are singletons. Sequencing input: peripheral blood. The receptors originated from a man in his 60s with active or convalescent COVID-19. Each CDR3 is given with its conserved first and last residue. Each record gives: D gene, J gene, clone size, V gene, CDR3 length, CDR3 protein, CDR3 DNA. A D gene is named only where the DNA matches it firmly. Size is omitted from some rows. Given values are once, few, many or a class for expanded clones.

D gene: TRBD1
J gene: TRBJ2-5
clone size: NA
V gene: TRBV18
CDR3 length: 14
CDR3 protein: CASSPRQGEETQYF
CDR3 DNA: TGTGCCAGCTCACCACGACAGGGGGAAGAGACCCAGTACTTC

D gene: NA
J gene: TRBJ1-4
clone size: NA
V gene: TRBV6-5
CDR3 length: 13
CDR3 protein: CASRGHSNEKLFF
CDR3 DNA: TGTGCCAGCAGGGGACATAGTAATGAAAAACTGTTTTTT

D gene: NA
J gene: TRBJ1-1
clone size: NA
V gene: TRBV28
CDR3 length: 16
CDR3 protein: CASSSLQGRANTEAFF
CDR3 DNA: TGTGCCAGCAGTTCGTTACAGGGTAGAGCGAACACTGAAGCTTTCTTT

D gene: NA
J gene: TRBJ1-1
clone size: NA
V gene: TRBV7-3
CDR3 length: 15
CDR3 protein: CASSPGGGVGTEAFF
CDR3 DNA: TGTGCCAGCAGCCCAGGTGGGGGGGTCGGCACTGAAGCTTTCTTT

D gene: TRBD2
J gene: TRBJ2-5
clone size: NA
V gene: TRBV28
CDR3 length: 21
CDR3 protein: CASSLRAAGWTSGRGRETQYF
CDR3 DNA: TGTGCCAGCAGTTTAAGGGCGGCAGGGTGGACTAGCGGGAGAGGTAGGGAGACCCAGTACTTC

D gene: NA
J gene: TRBJ1-4
clone size: NA
V gene: TRBV7-9
CDR3 length: 12
CDR3 protein: CASRGGNEKLFF
CDR3 DNA: TGTGCCAGCAGAGGCGGGAATGAAAAACTGTTTTTT

D gene: NA
J gene: TRBJ2-3
clone size: NA
V gene: TRBV5-6
CDR3 length: 12
CDR3 protein: CASSRGQDTQYF
CDR3 DNA: TGTGCCAGCTCTAGGGGACAAGATACGCAGTATTTT

D gene: TRBD1
J gene: TRBJ1-6
clone size: NA
V gene: TRBV5-6
CDR3 length: 15
CDR3 protein: CASSWGQLDNSPLHF
CDR3 DNA: TGTGCCAGCAGCTGGGGACAGCTGGATAATTCACCCCTCCACTTT

D gene: NA
J gene: TRBJ1-5
clone size: NA
V gene: TRBV2
CDR3 length: 15
CDR3 protein: CASSDFRDSNQPQHF
CDR3 DNA: TGTGCCAGCAGTGATTTTCGGGATAGCAATCAGCCCCAGCATTTT

D gene: NA
J gene: TRBJ1-2
clone size: NA
V gene: TRBV5-4
CDR3 length: 13
CDR3 protein: CASSPEQNYGYTF
CDR3 DNA: TGTGCCAGCAGCCCAGAACAAAACTATGGCTACACCTTC

D gene: TRBD2
J gene: TRBJ2-3
clone size: NA
V gene: TRBV7-2
CDR3 length: 15
CDR3 protein: CASSLQAGDTDTQYF
CDR3 DNA: TGTGCCAGCAGCTTACAAGCGGGGGACACAGATACGCAGTATTTT

D gene: TRBD2
J gene: TRBJ2-1
clone size: NA
V gene: TRBV5-1
CDR3 length: 16
CDR3 protein: CASSAATSVMGNEQFF
CDR3 DNA: TGCGCCAGCAGCGCCGCGACTAGCGTTATGGGCAATGAGCAGTTCTTC

D gene: NA
J gene: TRBJ2-2
clone size: NA
V gene: TRBV6-1
CDR3 length: 13
CDR3 protein: CASFVQNTGELFF
CDR3 DNA: TGTGCCAGCTTTGTACAGAACACCGGGGAGCTGTTTTTT

D gene: TRBD1
J gene: TRBJ1-5
clone size: NA
V gene: TRBV5-1
CDR3 length: 14
CDR3 protein: CASSLGTGVQPQHF
CDR3 DNA: TGCGCCAGCAGCTTGGGGACAGGGGTTCAGCCCCAGCATTTT

D gene: TRBD1
J gene: TRBJ2-3
clone size: NA
V gene: TRBV6-5
CDR3 length: 16
CDR3 protein: CASSYPGQGGPDTQYF
CDR3 DNA: TGTGCCAGCAGTTACCCAGGACAGGGCGGGCCAGATACGCAGTATTTT

D gene: NA
J gene: TRBJ1-2
clone size: NA
V gene: TRBV28
CDR3 length: 14
CDR3 protein: CASSLSTVPYGYTF
CDR3 DNA: TGTGCCAGCAGTTTATCGACAGTACCATATGGCTACACCTTC

D gene: TRBD1
J gene: TRBJ2-3
clone size: NA
V gene: TRBV24-1
CDR3 length: 17
CDR3 protein: CATSDNPGQGDTDTQYF
CDR3 DNA: TGTGCCACCAGTGATAACCCGGGACAGGGCGACACAGATACGCAGTATTTT

D gene: NA
J gene: TRBJ1-3
clone size: NA
V gene: TRBV27
CDR3 length: 16
CDR3 protein: CASKATGLTPGNTIYF
CDR3 DNA: TGTGCCAGCAAGGCCACAGGACTAACCCCTGGAAACACCATATATTTT

D gene: NA
J gene: TRBJ1-1
clone size: NA
V gene: TRBV7-3
CDR3 length: 13
CDR3 protein: CASSYRVGTEAFF
CDR3 DNA: TGTGCCAGCAGCTACAGGGTAGGGACTGAAGCTTTCTTT

D gene: NA
J gene: TRBJ1-2
clone size: NA
V gene: TRBV28
CDR3 length: 14
CDR3 protein: CASSLAAARTGYTF
CDR3 DNA: TGTGCCAGCAGTTTAGCCGCAGCGCGTACGGGCTACACCTTC

D gene: NA
J gene: TRBJ1-4
clone size: few
V gene: TRBV4-3
CDR3 length: 15
CDR3 protein: CASSQDGAGTEKLFF
CDR3 DNA: TGCGCCAGCAGCCAAGATGGGGCGGGAACTGAAAAACTGTTTTTT

D gene: NA
J gene: TRBJ1-4
clone size: once
V gene: TRBV19
CDR3 length: 15
CDR3 protein: CATLPPGSGREKLFF
CDR3 DNA: TGTGCCACTCTTCCTCCAGGGTCCGGACGAGAAAAACTGTTTTTT

D gene: NA
J gene: TRBJ2-2
clone size: NA
V gene: TRBV21-1
CDR3 length: 12
CDR3 protein: CASTPCTGELFF
CDR3 DNA: TGTGCCAGCACCCCGTGTACCGGGGAGCTGTTTTTT

D gene: TRBD1
J gene: TRBJ2-7
clone size: NA
V gene: TRBV5-1
CDR3 length: 14
CDR3 protein: CASSTGTGAVEQYF
CDR3 DNA: TGCGCCAGCAGCACCGGGACAGGGGCAGTTGAGCAGTACTTC

D gene: TRBD1
J gene: TRBJ1-1
clone size: NA
V gene: TRBV28
CDR3 length: 18
CDR3 protein: CASSIPGGPNLMNTEAFF
CDR3 DNA: TGTGCCAGCAGTATCCCAGGGGGCCCTAATCTTATGAACACTGAAGCTTTCTTT

D gene: NA
J gene: TRBJ2-7
clone size: NA
V gene: TRBV2
CDR3 length: 15
CDR3 protein: CASSEAVGGAGEQYF
CDR3 DNA: TGTGCCAGCAGTGAGGCTGTTGGGGGGGCTGGAGAGCAGTACTTC

D gene: TRBD1
J gene: TRBJ2-5
clone size: NA
V gene: TRBV13
CDR3 length: 15
CDR3 protein: CASSFGQAYQETQYF
CDR3 DNA: TGTGCCAGCAGCTTCGGACAGGCTTACCAAGAGACCCAGTACTTC

D gene: NA
J gene: TRBJ2-3
clone size: NA
V gene: TRBV21-1
CDR3 length: 14
CDR3 protein: CASSMGRDTDTQYF
CDR3 DNA: TGTGCCAGCAGCATGGGCAGGGACACAGATACGCAGTATTTT

D gene: TRBD1
J gene: TRBJ1-1
clone size: NA
V gene: TRBV7-6
CDR3 length: 14
CDR3 protein: CASRATGGGTEAFF
CDR3 DNA: TGTGCCAGCAGAGCTACAGGGGGGGGGACTGAAGCTTTCTTT

D gene: TRBD1
J gene: TRBJ1-5
clone size: NA
V gene: TRBV2
CDR3 length: 14
CDR3 protein: CASSADREEQPQHF
CDR3 DNA: TGTGCCAGCAGTGCGGACAGGGAAGAACAGCCCCAGCATTTT

D gene: NA
J gene: TRBJ1-6
clone size: NA
V gene: TRBV28
CDR3 length: 12
CDR3 protein: CASEKRYSPLHF
CDR3 DNA: TGTGCCAGCGAAAAGAGGTATTCACCCCTCCACTTT

D gene: NA
J gene: TRBJ1-5
clone size: few
V gene: TRBV29-1
CDR3 length: 12
CDR3 protein: CSVGAVNQPQHF
CDR3 DNA: TGCAGCGTTGGGGCAGTCAATCAGCCCCAGCATTTT

D gene: TRBD2
J gene: TRBJ2-3
clone size: once
V gene: TRBV30
CDR3 length: 17
CDR3 protein: CAWNNAGGLMARDTQYF
CDR3 DNA: TGTGCCTGGAATAACGCGGGGGGTCTAATGGCCCGAGATACGCAGTATTTT

D gene: NA
J gene: TRBJ1-1
clone size: NA
V gene: TRBV18
CDR3 length: 14
CDR3 protein: CASSLGHLNTEAFF
CDR3 DNA: TGTGCCAGCTCACTGGGACACCTGAACACTGAAGCTTTCTTT

D gene: TRBD2
J gene: TRBJ2-1
clone size: NA
V gene: TRBV7-2
CDR3 length: 17
CDR3 protein: CASSSRGLAGANNEQFF
CDR3 DNA: TGTGCCAGCAGCTCCCGCGGACTAGCGGGAGCCAACAATGAGCAGTTCTTC

D gene: TRBD1
J gene: TRBJ2-2
clone size: once
V gene: TRBV7-2
CDR3 length: 15
CDR3 protein: CASSLDRGRTGELFF
CDR3 DNA: TGTGCCAGCAGCTTAGACAGGGGGCGTACCGGGGAGCTGTTTTTT

D gene: TRBD2
J gene: TRBJ2-3
clone size: NA
V gene: TRBV7-6
CDR3 length: 16
CDR3 protein: CASSFTAGEGTDTQYF
CDR3 DNA: TGTGCCAGCAGCTTTACAGCGGGGGAGGGCACAGATACGCAGTATTTT

D gene: NA
J gene: TRBJ1-4
clone size: NA
V gene: TRBV6-5
CDR3 length: 14
CDR3 protein: CASRFRATNEKLFF
CDR3 DNA: TGTGCCAGCAGATTCAGGGCAACTAATGAAAAACTGTTTTTT